This T cell receptor beta chain was sequenced for a study of T-cell reconstitution after alpha-beta-depleted transplantation in children. General study results and limits: Surviving recipient cells, namely T cells and thymic progenitors, were the source of high day-60 TCRbeta diversity in some patients.

Unique molecular identifiers were incorporated during preparation of the TCRbeta library. One entry per CDR3 protein results from TCRdb running MiXCR on the PCR reads. The table includes about 590,000 distinct CDR3 sequences, around 13% detected once. Trimming left V 3 bases short and J 2 bases short, with 19 bases between. CDR1 is DFQATT and CDR2 is SNEGSKA in the germline V gene (reference sequence). The CDR3 totals 16 residues. This clonotype has only a few counts. Its target is unknown. This clonotype was obtained from a male patient between 10 and 17 years old who had a stem cell transplant for acute myeloid leukemia, so the T cells may come from the graft donor. The chain has TRBV20-1 and TRBJ2-5, with a tentative D call TRBD2 (5 bases). Specimen: PBMCs, mostly from graft donor cells, collected 360 days after TCRalphabeta/CD19-depleted stem cell transplant. The CDR3 spells CSARERRGRRQETQYF. The CDR3 coding sequence is TGCAGTGCTAGGGAGCGGCGCGGTCGAAGGCAAGAGACCCAGTACTTC.